What follows is one TCR beta chain and its context. This sample was taken from a study of blood T cell repertoires in COVID-19. Germline CDR1 is SEHNR and CDR2 is FQNEAQ (reference sequence). CDR3 length: 16 amino acids. V gave up 5 bases and J gave up 0 bases, with 14 bases separating them. Seattle-derived patients entered the study during active infection and were followed longitudinally. Methods used by the authors: Amplified reference gene primers provided the basis for estimating nucleated cell counts. Method: immunoSEQ multiplex PCR; TCRdb's copy keeps in-frame clones and lacks some. The DNA was the basis for D and trimming; V, J and clone size are from that table. The profile shows 400,000 or so clones, around 90% of them singletons.

The sequenced sample consisted of peripheral blood. This chain connects TRBV7-9 to TRBJ1-5, with D possibly being TRBD1 (6 bases). This receptor was obtained from a man aged 18 to 30 with COVID-19, enrolled during active disease. In nucleotides, the CDR3 is TGTGCCAGCAGCGACACCACAGGGTATAGCAATCAGCCCCAGCATTTT. Translating gives CASSDTTGYSNQPQHF.